The present T cell receptor beta chain was sequenced within a study of cytomegalovirus exposure and HLA in healthy donors. Study as a whole: Earlier findings included some 120 million unique TCR beta sequences obtained from 180 million or so T cells.

J was trimmed by 0 bases and V by 0 bases; bases with no gene match: 3. The germline V gene encodes CDR1 SGHNT and CDR2 YYREEE (reference sequence). This CDR3 has 15 residues. General study results and limits: Using a false discovery rate of 0.05, a later analysis showed that some 16,000 TCR beta sequences were associated with HLA alleles. Most subjects had HLA-A and HLA-B alleles reportedly predicted accurately by TCR beta sequences. When a later analysis compared HLA-associated TCR beta chains with equally common others, the HLA-associated chains turned out to be more clonally expanded and to have lower generation probabilities.

A note on this clone: Its antigen is undetermined.

In the PCR, 60 Vbeta and 13 Jbeta primers were used. TCRdb keeps only in-frame clones here, not all; method: immunoSEQ multiplex PCR. The sample yields about 160,000 clones, around three quarters seen once. The specimen was PBMCs. The receptor's source is a man between 40 and 49 years old in good health and CMV-seropositive. The chain links TRBV5-4 to TRBJ2-7, with 7 bases matching TRBD2. CDR3 amino acids: CASSLGGGASYEQYF. The CDR3 bases are TGTGCCAGCAGCTTGGGCGGGGGAGCCTCCTACGAGCAGTACTTC.